This T cell receptor (beta chain) was profiled in a study of blood T cell repertoires in COVID-19. The overall study: Sources were T cells, B-cell-depleted T cells, or PBMCs; the material itself was cDNA or gDNA.

V was trimmed by 0 bases and J by 1 base, leaving 6 bases between them. The CDR3 loop spans 14 amino acids. Looked up from germline, CDR1 is LNHDA and CDR2 is SQIVND (reference sequence). Original handling: Estimated nucleated cell counts came from reference gene primer amplification. Sequenced by immunoSEQ multiplex PCR; TCRdb stores in-frame clones only, minus some. The DNA gave D and trimming, while V, J and clone size come from that table. This table holds a few hundred thousand clones, approximately 92% found once. Sequences were obtained from peripheral blood. This sequence originates from a person aged 18-29 years with COVID-19, enrolled during active disease. J is TRBJ1-2 and V is TRBV19; D is unresolved. The CDR3 bases are TGTGCCAGTAGTATAGATACCTATAACTATGGCTACACCTTC. Amino acid sequence: CASSIDTYNYGYTF.